One sample yielded the 27 T cell receptor beta chains listed below, sequenced in a study of PD-L1 blockade in urothelial cancer. Libraries were prepared by immunoSEQ multiplex PCR; TCRdb keeps only in-frame clonotypes and omits some of them. Of fewer than 130,000 clones listed, about 85% are singletons. The sequenced sample was PBMCs, obtained around atezolizumab (anti-PD-L1) treatment. The receptors stem from a middle-aged man with urothelial cancer.

The rearrangement joins TRBV18 to TRBJ2-7, with D possibly TRBD2 on 6 matching bases. With 2 bases removed from V and 1 base from J, the gap between germline ends came to 12 bases. CDR1 is KGHSH, CDR2 LQKENI, per germline. There are 15 residues in the CDR3. The CDR3 reads CASSPSAGNSYEQYF. In nucleotides, the CDR3 is TGTGCCAGCTCACCATCCGCGGGAAATTCCTACGAGCAGTACTTC. The full variable domain, with the rest looked up from reference TRBV18 and TRBJ2-7, is NAGVMQNPRHLVRRRGQEARLRCSPMKGHSHVYWYRQLPEEGLKFMVYLQKENIIDESGMPKERFSAEFPKEGPSILRIQQVVRGDSAAYFCASSPSAGNSYEQYFGPGTRLTVT.

The chain couples TRBV7-8 to TRBJ2-5, with D possibly matching TRBD2 (5 bases). V was shortened by 5 bases and J by 3 bases, with 7 bases between the two germline ends. In germline, CDR1 is SGHVS, CDR2 FQNEAQ. The CDR3 spans 12 residues. The CDR3 loop is CASSPGKETQYF. As DNA, the CDR3 is TGTGCCAGCAGCCCGGGGAAAGAGACCCAGTACTTC.

This chain links TRBV6-5 with TRBJ1-3; no reliable D call. The V end was cut by 0 bases, the J end by 12 bases, with 15 bases between. In germline, CDR1 is MNHEY, CDR2 SVGAGI. There are 14 residues in the CDR3. CDR3 residues: CASSYSMYRSGIYF. The CDR3 region has the DNA TGTGCCAGCAGTTACTCGATGTACCGGTCGGGCATATATTTT.

This clone was recorded once. This rearrangement joins TRBV7-6 to TRBJ1-3; D is uncertain. Germline CDR1 and CDR2: SGHVS and FNYEAQ. Trimming pared 3 bases from V and 2 bases from J, leaving 8 bases between. CDR3 size: 14 residues. The CDR3 DNA sequence: TGTGCCAGCAGCTTCGAGGTCGCTGGAAACACCATATATTTT. This encodes CASSFEVAGNTIYF.

V usage is TRBV5-6 and J usage is TRBJ2-5; D is possibly TRBD2 (6 bases). The length of the CDR3 is 16 residues. Germline CDR1 reads SGHDT; CDR2 reads YYEEEE. V dropped 2 bases and J dropped 3 bases, with 17 bases sitting between them. CDR3 residues: CASSFAALAEKETQYF. CDR3 sequence (DNA): TGTGCCAGCAGCTTCGCGGCCTTAGCGGAGAAAGAGACCCAGTACTTC.

The V and J genes are TRBV7-8 and TRBJ1-2; D unclear. CDR3 length: 15 residues. Trimming removed 3 bases at V and 4 bases at J, with 15 bases between. Per the germline V gene, CDR1 is SGHVS and CDR2 is FQNEAQ. The CDR3: CASSLVREGTYGYTF. In nucleotides, the CDR3 is TGTGCCAGCAGCTTGGTCCGTGAGGGAACCTATGGCTACACCTTC.

This clone showed up just a few times. The V and J genes are TRBV28 and TRBJ1-2; TRBD1 aligns across 7 bases. CDR1 is MDHEN, CDR2 SYDVKM, per germline. This CDR3 region has 16 residues. V shed 6 bases, J shed 8 bases, and the junction held 18 bases outside the gene matches. CDR3 sequence: CASSTGTVLSRGGYTF. The CDR3 DNA follows: TGTGCCAGCAGCACCGGGACAGTGTTGTCTCGTGGCGGCTACACCTTC.

V is TRBV11-2 and J is TRBJ1-4, with D possibly matching TRBD1 (6 bases). There are 16 residues in the CDR3. Germline CDR1 and CDR2: SGHAT and FQNNGV. V was clipped by 5 bases and J by 8 bases, with 21 bases between them. The CDR3 region has the DNA TGTGCCAGCAGCCTAGGGGGGACTACGATGGGGGAAAAACTGTTTTTT. It translates to CASSLGGTTMGEKLFF.

The chain's CDR3 is CASSLSLGQGLKQYF. CDR3 in DNA: TGTGCCAGCAGTTTATCCCTGGGACAGGGGTTAAAGCAGTACTTC. This chain joins TRBV27 and TRBJ2-7, with TRBD1 matching 10 bases. Germline V gene lookup returns CDR1 MNHEY and CDR2 SMNVEV (reference sequence). The V segment lost 0 bases and the J segment 8 bases; nucleotides outside the gene matches: 7. The CDR3 is 15 residues long.

The J gene is TRBJ1-2, the V gene TRBV15, with TRBD1 as a possible D gene (5 bases). V was shortened by 2 bases and J by 5 bases, with 15 bases between the two germline ends. Per the germline V gene, CDR1 is LNHNV and CDR2 is YYDKDF (reference sequence). This CDR3 contains 15 residues. CDR3 bases: TGTGCCACCAGCAGAAAGGGGACTGCCGAGTATGGCTACACCTTC. Translation gives CATSRKGTAEYGYTF.

The rearrangement joins TRBV4-1 to TRBJ2-1; D perhaps matches TRBD2 (6 bases). The V gene lost 0 bases and the J gene lost 3 bases, with 15 bases spanning the gap. The CDR3 contains 17 residues. The germline V gene has CDR1 MGHRA and CDR2 YSYEKL. CDR3 loop: CASSQEGVGSYYNEQFF. Written as DNA, the CDR3 is TGCGCCAGCAGCCAAGAAGGGGTCGGGAGTTACTACAATGAGCAGTTCTTC.

This chain uses TRBV28 with TRBJ1-1; 8 bases match TRBD1. Germline CDR1 MDHEN, CDR2 SYDVKM. Unmatched junction bases numbered 3, after V lost 2 bases and J lost 1 base. The CDR3 spans 15 residues. The CDR3: CASSLGGTGNTEAFF. The CDR3 DNA sequence: TGTGCCAGCAGTTTAGGAGGGACAGGGAACACTGAAGCTTTCTTT. The full variable domain, in which reference TRBV28 and TRBJ1-1 provide the parts outside the CDR3, is DVKVTQSSRYLVKRTGEKVFLECVQDMDHENMFWYRQDPGLGLRLIYFSYDVKMKEKGDIPEGYSVSREKKERFSLILESASTNQTSMYLCASSLGGTGNTEAFFGQGTRLTVV.

The V gene is TRBV4-1, the J gene TRBJ1-4; maybe TRBD1 (5 bases). V lost 0 bases and J lost 7, with 12 bases in between. Germline CDR1 MGHRA, CDR2 YSYEKL. This CDR3 contains 15 residues. The CDR3 loop reads CASSQEFQGGEKLFF. CDR3 in DNA: TGCGCCAGCAGCCAAGAATTCCAGGGCGGTGAAAAACTGTTTTTT.

J is TRBJ2-1 and V is TRBV4-1, with TRBD2 as a possible D gene (6 bases). The ends were cut back, 3 bases at V and 4 bases at J, with 16 bases in the middle. Germline CDR1 is MGHRA and CDR2 is YSYEKL. The CDR3 runs 16 residues. CDR3 DNA sequence: TGCGCCAGCAGCCAGGGGACTGGCGGAGGATACAATGAGCAGTTCTTC. Protein sequence: CASSQGTGGGYNEQFF.

The V and J genes are TRBV6-5 and TRBJ2-7, with D uncertain. The CDR3 has 14 residues. The ends were cut back, 0 bases at V and 5 bases at J, with 11 bases in the middle. The germline V gene encodes CDR1 MNHEY and CDR2 SVGAGI. CDR3 sequence (DNA): TGTGCCAGCAGTTACTCGCGAGGTGGTAACGAGCAGTACTTC. Translated, it gives CASSYSRGGNEQYF.

The chain combines TRBV13 with TRBJ2-7, with 8 bases matching TRBD2. The germline V gene has CDR1 PRHDT and CDR2 FYEKMQ (reference sequence). V lost 4 bases and J lost 0; bases outside the gene matches: 8. This CDR3 is built from 16 residues. Written as DNA, the CDR3 is TGTGCCAGCAGCTCCCCCGTGGGGACTAGCTCCTACGAGCAGTACTTC. Its translation is CASSSPVGTSSYEQYF.

The chain links TRBV20-1 to TRBJ1-2; unclear D gene. The CDR3 sequence is 11 residues long. The germline CDR1 and CDR2 sequences are DFQATT and SNEGSKA (reference sequence). V was cut by 7 bases and J by 4 bases, with 10 bases left in between. The CDR3 nucleotides are TGCAGTGTGACGGGGATCTATGGCTACACCTTC. Amino acids: CSVTGIYGYTF.

The CDR3 reads CASSPNGANYGYTF. The CDR3 nucleotides are TGTGCCAGCAGCCCAAATGGGGCCAACTATGGCTACACCTTC. This chain connects TRBV4-2 to TRBJ1-2; D perhaps matches TRBD1 (5 bases). The CDR3 length is 14 residues. CDR1 is LGHNA and CDR2 is YNFKEQ in the germline V gene. V lost 4 bases and J lost 2, with 11 bases in between.

The chain couples TRBV15 to TRBJ1-2; the D gene is possibly TRBD1 (5 bases). The V end was cut by 0 bases, the J end by 8 bases, with 22 bases between. There are 17 residues in the CDR3. CDR1 LNHNV and CDR2 YYDKDF come from the germline V gene (reference sequence). CDR3 in DNA: TGTGCCACCAGCAGAGATCGTGAGGGACGAGCGGGGGGAGGCTACACCTTC. Its translation is CATSRDREGRAGGGYTF.

V is TRBV27 and J is TRBJ1-1; D not resolved. The CDR3 spans 19 residues. The germline V gene encodes CDR1 MNHEY and CDR2 SMNVEV (reference sequence). Trimming left V 5 bases short and J 0 bases short, with 25 bases between. In nucleotides, the CDR3 is TGTGCCAGCAGTGCTCTACGGACTAGCGGGAGGGCCTTGAACACTGAAGCTTTCTTT. Residues: CASSALRTSGRALNTEAFF.

This chain links TRBV28 with TRBJ1-3; tentative D call: TRBD1 (5 bases). The CDR3 extends over 14 amino acids. Trimming took off 3 bases at V and 2 bases at J, with 8 bases between the two ends. Germline CDR1 is MDHEN and CDR2 is SYDVKM. As DNA, the CDR3 is TGTGCCAGCAGTTTCGGGGGGGCTGGAAACACCATATATTTT. This sequence encodes CASSFGGAGNTIYF. The full variable domain, rest sourced from reference TRBV28 and TRBJ1-3, is DVKVTQSSRYLVKRTGEKVFLECVQDMDHENMFWYRQDPGLGLRLIYFSYDVKMKEKGDIPEGYSVSREKKERFSLILESASTNQTSMYLCASSFGGAGNTIYFGEGSWLTVV.

This clone has a single count. The gene calls are TRBV11-3 and TRBJ2-1; 13 bases map to TRBD2. The CDR3 spans 18 residues. The J segment lost 2 bases and the V segment lost 3 bases, leaving 7 bases of the junction unmatched. Germline values: CDR1 SGHNT, CDR2 YENEEA. In DNA, the CDR3 is TGTGCCAGCAGCTTGACTAGCGGGAGGTACGCCCCCTACAATGAGCAGTTCTTC. Translated: CASSLTSGRYAPYNEQFF.

The chain recombines TRBV5-1 with TRBJ2-1; 8 bases line up with TRBD2. The germline V gene has CDR1 SGHRS and CDR2 YFSETQ. The junction had 4 bases not matched to a gene; V was cut back by 5 bases and J by 0 bases. The CDR3 spans 15 residues. The CDR3 DNA reads as TGCGCCAGCAGACTAGCGGCTGACTCCTACAATGAGCAGTTCTTC. It translates to CASRLAADSYNEQFF.

The genes are TRBV6-6 and TRBJ1-5; TRBD1 matches at 7 bases. V lost 0 bases to trimming and J lost 6 bases; unmatched junction nucleotides: 8. CDR1 is MNHNY, CDR2 SVGAGI, per germline (reference sequence). The CDR3 consists of 16 residues. The CDR3 DNA is TGTGCCAGCAGTTACTCCCAGGGGGAGTTGGGTCAGCCCCAGCATTTT. Translation gives CASSYSQGELGQPQHF.

The chain is built from TRBV5-1 and TRBJ2-3, with D possibly matching TRBD2 (6 bases). V lost 5 bases and J lost 3, with 13 bases in between. Germline CDR1 and CDR2: SGHRS and YFSETQ. The CDR3 is 14 residues long. DNA of the CDR3: TGCGCCAGCAGAGGGTGGGAGGTGACAGATACGCAGTATTTT. This encodes CASRGWEVTDTQYF.

The chain couples TRBV19 to TRBJ2-7; TRBD1 matches 9 bases. Losses at the gene ends were 5 bases for V and 2 bases for J; bases not matched to a gene: 4. The CDR3 has 14 residues. From germline, CDR1 is LNHDA and CDR2 SQIVND (reference sequence). DNA of the CDR3: TGTGCCAGTAGTTTCCGGGACAGGGCCTACGAGCAGTACTTC. Its protein is CASSFRDRAYEQYF. The full variable domain, with the rest looked up from reference TRBV19 and TRBJ2-7, is DGGITQSPKYLFRKEGQNVTLSCEQNLNHDAMYWYRQDPGQGLRLIYYSQIVNDFQKGDIAEGYSVSREKKESFPLTVTSAQKNPTAFYLCASSFRDRAYEQYFGPGTRLTVT.

The J gene is TRBJ2-7, the V gene TRBV10-3, with 9 bases fitting TRBD2. V lost 10 bases to trimming and J lost 1 base; unmatched junction nucleotides: 8. The germline gives CDR1 ENHRY, CDR2 SYGVKD. The CDR3 loop spans 14 amino acids. For the CDR3, the DNA is TGTGCCACACATGAGCGGGAGGTTTCCTACGAGCAGTACTTC. Protein sequence: CATHEREVSYEQYF.